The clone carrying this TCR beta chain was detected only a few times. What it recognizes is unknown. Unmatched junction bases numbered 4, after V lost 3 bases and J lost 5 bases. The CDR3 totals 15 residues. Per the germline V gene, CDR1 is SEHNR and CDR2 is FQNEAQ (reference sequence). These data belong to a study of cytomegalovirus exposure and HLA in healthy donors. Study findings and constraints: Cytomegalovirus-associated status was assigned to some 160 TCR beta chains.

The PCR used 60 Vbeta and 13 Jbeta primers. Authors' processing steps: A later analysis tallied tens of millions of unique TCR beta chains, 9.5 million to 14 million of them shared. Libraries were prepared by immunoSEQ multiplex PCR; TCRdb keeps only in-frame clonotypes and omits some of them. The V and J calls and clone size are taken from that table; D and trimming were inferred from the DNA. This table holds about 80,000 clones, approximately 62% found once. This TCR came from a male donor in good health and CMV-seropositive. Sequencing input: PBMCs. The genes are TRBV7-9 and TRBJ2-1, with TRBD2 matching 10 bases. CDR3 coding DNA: TGTGCCAGCAGCTTTGCGGGACTAGCGCACAATGAGCAGTTCTTC. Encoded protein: CASSFAGLAHNEQFF.